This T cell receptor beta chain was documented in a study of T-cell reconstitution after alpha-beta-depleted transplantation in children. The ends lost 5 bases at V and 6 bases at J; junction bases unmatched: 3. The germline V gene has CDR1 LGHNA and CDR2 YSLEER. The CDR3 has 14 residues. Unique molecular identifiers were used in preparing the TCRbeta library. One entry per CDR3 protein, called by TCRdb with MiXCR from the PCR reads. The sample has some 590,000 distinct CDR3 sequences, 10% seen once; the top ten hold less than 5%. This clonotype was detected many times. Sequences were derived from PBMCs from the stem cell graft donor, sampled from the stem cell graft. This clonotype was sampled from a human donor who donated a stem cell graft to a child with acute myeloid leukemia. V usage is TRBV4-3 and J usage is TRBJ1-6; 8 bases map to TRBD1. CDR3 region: CASSLDRANSPLHF. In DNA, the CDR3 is TGCGCCAGCAGCTTGGACAGGGCTAATTCACCCCTCCACTTT.